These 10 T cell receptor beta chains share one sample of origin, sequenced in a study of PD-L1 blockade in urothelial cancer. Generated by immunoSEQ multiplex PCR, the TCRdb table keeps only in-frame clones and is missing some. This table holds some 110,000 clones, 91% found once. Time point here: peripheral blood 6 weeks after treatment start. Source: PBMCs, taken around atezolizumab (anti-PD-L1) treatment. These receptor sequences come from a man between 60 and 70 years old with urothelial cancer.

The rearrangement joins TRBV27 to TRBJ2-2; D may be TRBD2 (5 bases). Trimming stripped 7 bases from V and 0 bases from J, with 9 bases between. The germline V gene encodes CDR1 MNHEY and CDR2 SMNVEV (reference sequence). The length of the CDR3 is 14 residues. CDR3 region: CASIARANTGELFF. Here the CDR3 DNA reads TGTGCCAGCATAGCGAGAGCGAACACCGGGGAGCTGTTTTTT.

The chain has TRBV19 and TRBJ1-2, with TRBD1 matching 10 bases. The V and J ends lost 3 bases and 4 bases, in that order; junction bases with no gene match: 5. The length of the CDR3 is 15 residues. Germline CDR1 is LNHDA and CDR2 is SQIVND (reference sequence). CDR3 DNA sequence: TGTGCCAGTAGTATGGACAGGGGGGAATCCTATGGCTACACCTTC. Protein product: CASSMDRGESYGYTF. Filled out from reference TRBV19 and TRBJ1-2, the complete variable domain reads DGGITQSPKYLFRKEGQNVTLSCEQNLNHDAMYWYRQDPGQGLRLIYYSQIVNDFQKGDIAEGYSVSREKKESFPLTVTSAQKNPTAFYLCASSMDRGESYGYTFGSGTRLTVV.

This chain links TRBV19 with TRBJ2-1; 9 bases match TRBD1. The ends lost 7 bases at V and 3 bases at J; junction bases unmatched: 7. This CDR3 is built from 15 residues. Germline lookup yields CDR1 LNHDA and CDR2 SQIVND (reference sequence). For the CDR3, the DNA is TGTGCCAGTATGGGACAGGGAGGGGACTACAATGAGCAGTTCTTC. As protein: CASMGQGGDYNEQFF.

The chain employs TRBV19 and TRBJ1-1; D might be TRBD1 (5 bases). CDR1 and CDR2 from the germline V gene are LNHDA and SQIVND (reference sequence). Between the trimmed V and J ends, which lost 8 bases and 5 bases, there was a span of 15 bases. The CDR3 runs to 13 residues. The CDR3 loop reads CASLQIGVTEAFF. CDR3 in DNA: TGTGCCAGTCTCCAGATAGGGGTTACTGAAGCTTTCTTT.

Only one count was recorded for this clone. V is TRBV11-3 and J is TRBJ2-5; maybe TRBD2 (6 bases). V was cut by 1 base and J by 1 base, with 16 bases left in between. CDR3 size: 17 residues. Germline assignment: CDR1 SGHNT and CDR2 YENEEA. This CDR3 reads CASSLGGGSFGQETQYF. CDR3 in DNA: TGTGCCAGCAGCTTAGGAGGAGGGTCCTTCGGCCAAGAGACCCAGTACTTC.

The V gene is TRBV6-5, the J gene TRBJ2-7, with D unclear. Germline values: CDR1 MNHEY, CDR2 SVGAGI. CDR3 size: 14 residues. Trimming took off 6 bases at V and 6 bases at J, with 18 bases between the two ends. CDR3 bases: TGTGCCAGCAGCCCCGAGAGGCGCTACGCCGAGCAGTACTTC. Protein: CASSPERRYAEQYF.

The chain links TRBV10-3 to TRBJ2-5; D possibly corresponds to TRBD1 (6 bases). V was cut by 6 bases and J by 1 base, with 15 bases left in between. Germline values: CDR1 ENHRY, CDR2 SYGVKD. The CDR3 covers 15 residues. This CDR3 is CAIRGIGQSQETQYF. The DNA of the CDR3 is TGTGCCATCAGAGGGATTGGACAGAGCCAAGAGACCCAGTACTTC.

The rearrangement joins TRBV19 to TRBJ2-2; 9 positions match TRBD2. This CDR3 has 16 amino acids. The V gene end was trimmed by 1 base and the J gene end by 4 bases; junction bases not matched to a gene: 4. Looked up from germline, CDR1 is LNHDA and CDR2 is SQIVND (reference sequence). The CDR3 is CASSIVSGGTTGELFF. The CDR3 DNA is TGTGCCAGTAGTATAGTGAGCGGGGGGACCACCGGGGAGCTGTTTTTT.

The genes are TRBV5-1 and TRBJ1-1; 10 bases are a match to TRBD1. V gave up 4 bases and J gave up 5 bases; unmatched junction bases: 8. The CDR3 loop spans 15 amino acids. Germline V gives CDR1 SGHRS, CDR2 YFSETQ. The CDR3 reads CASSRRQGAGTEAFF. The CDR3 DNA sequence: TGCGCCAGCAGCCGCCGACAGGGGGCTGGAACTGAAGCTTTCTTT.

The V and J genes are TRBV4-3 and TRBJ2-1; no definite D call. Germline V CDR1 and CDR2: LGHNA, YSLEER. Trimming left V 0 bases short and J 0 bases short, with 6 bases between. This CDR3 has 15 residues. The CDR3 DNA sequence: TGCGCCAGCAGCCAAGAACAGCTCTCCTACAATGAGCAGTTCTTC. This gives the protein CASSQEQLSYNEQFF.